This TCR beta chain came from a study of blood T cell repertoires in COVID-19. Study-wide background: T cells, B-cell-depleted T cells, or PBMCs supplied cDNA or gDNA.

J lost 4 bases, V lost 5 bases, and 2 bases had no gene match. The CDR3 extends over 14 amino acids. Germline V gives CDR1 KGHDR, CDR2 SFDVKD. The protocol was immunoSEQ multiplex PCR, while the TCRdb copy is restricted to in-frame clones and leaves out a portion. Of a few hundred thousand clones in the sample, 85% were seen once. The sequence came from a woman aged 18-29 years with acute or convalescent COVID-19. The chain combines TRBV24-1 with TRBJ1-5; 9 bases are a match to TRBD1. The sample comprised peripheral blood. CDR3 DNA sequence: TGTGCCACCAGTGGGGGACAGGGTAATCAGCCCCAGCATTTT. As protein: CATSGGQGNQPQHF.